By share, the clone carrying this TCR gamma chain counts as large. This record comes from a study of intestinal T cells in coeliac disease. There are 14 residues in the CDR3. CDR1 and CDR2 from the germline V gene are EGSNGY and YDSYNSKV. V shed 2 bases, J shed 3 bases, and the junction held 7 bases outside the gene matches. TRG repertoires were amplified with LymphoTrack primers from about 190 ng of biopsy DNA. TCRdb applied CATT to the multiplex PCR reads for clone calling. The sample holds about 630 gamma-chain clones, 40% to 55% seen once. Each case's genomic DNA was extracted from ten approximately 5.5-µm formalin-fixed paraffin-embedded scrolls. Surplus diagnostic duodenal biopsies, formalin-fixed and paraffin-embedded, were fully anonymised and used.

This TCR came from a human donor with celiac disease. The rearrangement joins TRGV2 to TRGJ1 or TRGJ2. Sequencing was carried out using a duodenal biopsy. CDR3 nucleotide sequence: TGTGCCACCTGGGACGAGACATCTTATTATAAGAAACTCTTT. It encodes CATWDETSYYKKLF.